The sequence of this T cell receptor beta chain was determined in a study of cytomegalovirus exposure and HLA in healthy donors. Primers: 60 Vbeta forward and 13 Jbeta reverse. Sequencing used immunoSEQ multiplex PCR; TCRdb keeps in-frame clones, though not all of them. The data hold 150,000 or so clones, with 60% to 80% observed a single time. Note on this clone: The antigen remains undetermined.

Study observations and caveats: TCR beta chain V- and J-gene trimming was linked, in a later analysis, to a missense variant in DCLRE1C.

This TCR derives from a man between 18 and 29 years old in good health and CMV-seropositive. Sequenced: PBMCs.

The CDR3 sequence: CASSKGPCGGRSGTEAFF. The CDR3 nucleotides are TGTGCCAGCAGCAAAGGACCTTGCGGGGGGAGGTCTGGCACTGAAGCTTTCTTT. The J gene is TRBJ1-1, the V gene TRBV21-1. TRBV21-1 is designated a pseudogene. This CDR3 spans 18 amino acids.